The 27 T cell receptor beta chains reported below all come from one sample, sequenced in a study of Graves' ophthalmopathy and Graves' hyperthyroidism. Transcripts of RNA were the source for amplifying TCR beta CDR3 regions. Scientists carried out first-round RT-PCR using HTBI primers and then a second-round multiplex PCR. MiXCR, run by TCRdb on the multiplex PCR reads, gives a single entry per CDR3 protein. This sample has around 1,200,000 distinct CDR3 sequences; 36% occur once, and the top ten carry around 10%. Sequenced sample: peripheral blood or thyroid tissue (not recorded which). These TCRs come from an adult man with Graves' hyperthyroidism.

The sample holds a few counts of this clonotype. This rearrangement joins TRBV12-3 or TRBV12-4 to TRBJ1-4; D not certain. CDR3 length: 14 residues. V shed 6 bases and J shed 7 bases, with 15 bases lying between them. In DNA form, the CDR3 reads TGTGCCAGCAGGCGGACCGAGAATGGTGAAAAACTGTTTTTT. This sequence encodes CASRRTENGEKLFF.

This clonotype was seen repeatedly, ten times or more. The CDR3 protein is CASQFGDRLGQVNQPQHF. DNA for the CDR3: TGTGCCAGTCAATTCGGGGACAGACTTGGACAGGTCAATCAGCCCCAGCATTTT. The rearrangement links TRBV19 to TRBJ1-5; 7 nucleotides align to TRBD1. After removal of 8 bases from V and 3 bases from J, the junction contained 19 bases not matched to a gene. This CDR3 contains 18 residues. Germline values: CDR1 LNHDA, CDR2 SQIVND (reference sequence).

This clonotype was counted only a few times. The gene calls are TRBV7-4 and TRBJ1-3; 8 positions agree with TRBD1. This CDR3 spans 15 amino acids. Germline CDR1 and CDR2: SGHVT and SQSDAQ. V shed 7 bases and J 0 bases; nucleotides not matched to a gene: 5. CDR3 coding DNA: TGTGCCAGCACCTCGGGACAGGCCTCTGGAAACACCATATATTTT. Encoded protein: CASTSGQASGNTIYF.

The DNA of the CDR3 is TGTGCCAGCAGGGACCGGACGGTAGCTTTCTTT. Translated: CASRDRTVAFF. The gene calls are TRBV7-8 and TRBJ1-1, with D uncertain. V shed 6 bases and J shed 10 bases, with 12 bases lying between them. The germline V gene encodes CDR1 SGHVS and CDR2 FQNEAQ. CDR3 length: 11 residues.

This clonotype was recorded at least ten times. The CDR3 DNA reads as TGCGCCAGCAGCGTACCGGGACAGCACTATGGCTACACCTTC. This encodes CASSVPGQHYGYTF. V and J are TRBV5-1 and TRBJ1-2, with 7 bases that match TRBD1. Germline V gene lookup returns CDR1 SGHRS and CDR2 YFSETQ. The ends lost 4 bases at V and 3 bases at J; junction bases unmatched: 6. The CDR3 runs 14 residues.

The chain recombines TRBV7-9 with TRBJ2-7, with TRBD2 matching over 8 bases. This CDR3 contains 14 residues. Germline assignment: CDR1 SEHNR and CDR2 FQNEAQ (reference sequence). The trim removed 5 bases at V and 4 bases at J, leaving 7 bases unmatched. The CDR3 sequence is CASSPLSGIYEQYF. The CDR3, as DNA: TGTGCCAGCAGCCCCCTTAGCGGGATATACGAGCAGTACTTC.

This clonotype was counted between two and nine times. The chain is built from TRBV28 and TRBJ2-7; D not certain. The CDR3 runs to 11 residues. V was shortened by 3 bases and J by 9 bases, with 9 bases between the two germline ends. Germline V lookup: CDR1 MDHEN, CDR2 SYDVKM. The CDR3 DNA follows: TGTGCCAGCAGTTTGACATTTCTGCAGTACTTC. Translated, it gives CASSLTFLQYF.

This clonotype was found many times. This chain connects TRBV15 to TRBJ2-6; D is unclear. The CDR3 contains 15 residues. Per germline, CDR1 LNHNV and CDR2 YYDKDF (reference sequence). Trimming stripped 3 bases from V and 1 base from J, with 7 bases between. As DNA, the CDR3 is TGTGCCACCAGCAGTGCGCGGTCTGGGGCCAACGTCCTGACTTTC. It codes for CATSSARSGANVLTF.

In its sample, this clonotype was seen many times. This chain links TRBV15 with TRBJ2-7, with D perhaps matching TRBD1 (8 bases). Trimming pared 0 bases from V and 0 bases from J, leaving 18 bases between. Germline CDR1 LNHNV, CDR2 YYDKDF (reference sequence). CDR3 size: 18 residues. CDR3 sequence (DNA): TGTGCCACCAGCAGAGATGGTACAGGGGGGGGGAGCTCCTACGAGCAGTACTTC. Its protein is CATSRDGTGGGSSYEQYF.

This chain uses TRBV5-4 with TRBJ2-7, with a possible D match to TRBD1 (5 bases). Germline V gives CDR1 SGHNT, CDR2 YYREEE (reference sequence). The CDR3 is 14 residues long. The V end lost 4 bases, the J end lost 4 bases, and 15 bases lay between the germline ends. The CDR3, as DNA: TGTGCCAGCAGCCCCGACAGTCATGGGTACGAGCAGTACTTC. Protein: CASSPDSHGYEQYF. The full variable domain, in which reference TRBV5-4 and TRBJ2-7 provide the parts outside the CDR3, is ETGVTQSPTHLIKTRGQQVTLRCSSQSGHNTVSWYQQALGQGPQFIFQYYREEENGRGNFPPRFSGLQFPNYSSELNVNALELDDSALYLCASSPDSHGYEQYFGPGTRLTVT.

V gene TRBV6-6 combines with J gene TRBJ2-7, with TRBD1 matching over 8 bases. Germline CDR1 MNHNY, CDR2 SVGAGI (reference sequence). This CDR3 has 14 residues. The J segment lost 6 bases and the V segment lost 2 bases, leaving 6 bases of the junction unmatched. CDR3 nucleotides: TGTGCCAGCAGTTACAAGACAGGGGCGGGCGAGCAGTACTTC. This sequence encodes CASSYKTGAGEQYF.

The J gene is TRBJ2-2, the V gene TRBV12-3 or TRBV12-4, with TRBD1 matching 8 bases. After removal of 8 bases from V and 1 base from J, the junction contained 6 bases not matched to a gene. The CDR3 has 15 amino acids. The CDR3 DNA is TGTGCCAGCGCAACCGGGACAGGGAACACCGGGGAGCTGTTTTTT. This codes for CASATGTGNTGELFF.

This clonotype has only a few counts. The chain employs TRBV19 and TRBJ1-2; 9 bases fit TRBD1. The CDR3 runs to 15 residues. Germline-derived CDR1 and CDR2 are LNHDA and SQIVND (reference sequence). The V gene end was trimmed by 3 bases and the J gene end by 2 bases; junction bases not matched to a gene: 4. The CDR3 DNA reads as TGTGCCAGTAGTATCGCCACAGGGGGCAACTATGGCTACACCTTC. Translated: CASSIATGGNYGYTF.

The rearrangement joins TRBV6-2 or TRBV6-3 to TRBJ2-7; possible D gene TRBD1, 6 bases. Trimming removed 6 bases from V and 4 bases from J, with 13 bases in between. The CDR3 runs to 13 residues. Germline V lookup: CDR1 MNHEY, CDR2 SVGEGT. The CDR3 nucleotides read TGTGCCAGCAGAACCGACAGGCAATACGAGCAGTACTTC. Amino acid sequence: CASRTDRQYEQYF.

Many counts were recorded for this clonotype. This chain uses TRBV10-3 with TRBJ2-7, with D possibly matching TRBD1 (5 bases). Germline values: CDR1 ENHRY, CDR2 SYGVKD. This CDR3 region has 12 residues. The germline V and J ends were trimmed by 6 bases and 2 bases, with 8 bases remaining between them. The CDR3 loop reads CAISDRTYEQYF. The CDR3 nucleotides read TGTGCCATCAGCGACAGAACCTACGAGCAGTACTTC.

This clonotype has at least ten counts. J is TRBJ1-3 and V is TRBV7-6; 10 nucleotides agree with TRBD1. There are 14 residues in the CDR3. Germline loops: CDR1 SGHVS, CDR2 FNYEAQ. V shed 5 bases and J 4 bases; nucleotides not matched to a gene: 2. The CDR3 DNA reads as TGTGCCAGCAGCGGGACAGGGGAAGGAAACACCATATATTTT. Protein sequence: CASSGTGEGNTIYF. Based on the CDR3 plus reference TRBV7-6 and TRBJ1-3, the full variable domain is GAGVSQSPRYKVTKRGQDVALRCDPISGHVSLYWYRQALGQGPEFLTYFNYEAQQDKSGLPNDRFSAERPEGSISTLTIQRTEQRDSAMYRCASSGTGEGNTIYFGEGSWLTVV.

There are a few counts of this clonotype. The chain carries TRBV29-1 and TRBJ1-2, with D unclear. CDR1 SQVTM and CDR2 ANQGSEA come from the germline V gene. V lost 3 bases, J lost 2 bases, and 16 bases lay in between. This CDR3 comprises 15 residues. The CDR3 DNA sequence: TGCAGCGTTGACGAATCTTCGTTCGGGAACTATGGCTACACCTTC. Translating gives CSVDESSFGNYGYTF. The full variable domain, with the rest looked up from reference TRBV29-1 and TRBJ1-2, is SAVISQKPSRDICQRGTSLTIQCQVDSQVTMMFWYRQQPGQSLTLIATANQGSEATYESGFVIDKFPISRPNLTFSTLTVSNMSPEDSSIYLCSVDESSFGNYGYTFGSGTRLTVV.

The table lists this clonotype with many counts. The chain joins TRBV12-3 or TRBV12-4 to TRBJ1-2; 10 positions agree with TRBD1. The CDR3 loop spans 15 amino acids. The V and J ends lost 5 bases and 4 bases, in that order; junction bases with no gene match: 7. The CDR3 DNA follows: TGTGCCAGCAGTACCTCGACAGGGGGCGGCTATGGCTACACCTTC. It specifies CASSTSTGGGYGYTF.

The CDR3 is CASSTSGSQETQYF. CDR3 bases: TGTGCCAGCAGCACTAGCGGGAGCCAAGAGACCCAGTACTTC. V usage is TRBV7-9 and J usage is TRBJ2-5, with 11 bases matching TRBD2. Trimming cost V 5 bases and J 1 base; bases outside gene matches: 0. The CDR3 contains 14 residues. Germline-derived CDR1 and CDR2 are SEHNR and FQNEAQ (reference sequence).

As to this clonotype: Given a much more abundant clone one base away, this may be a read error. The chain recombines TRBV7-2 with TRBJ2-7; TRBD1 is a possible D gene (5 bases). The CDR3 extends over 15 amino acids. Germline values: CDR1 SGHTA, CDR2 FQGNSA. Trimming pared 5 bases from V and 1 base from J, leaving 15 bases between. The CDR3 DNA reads TGTGCCAGCAGCCGATCGGCAGGGCCTTCCTACGAGCAGTACTTC. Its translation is CASSRSAGPSYEQYF.

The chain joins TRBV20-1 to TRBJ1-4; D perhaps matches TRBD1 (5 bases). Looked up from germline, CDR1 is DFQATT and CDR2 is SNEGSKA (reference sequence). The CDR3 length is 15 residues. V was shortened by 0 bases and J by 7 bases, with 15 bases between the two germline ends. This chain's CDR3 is CSARDSSGGFEKLFF. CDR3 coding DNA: TGCAGTGCTAGAGATTCGAGCGGGGGGTTTGAAAAACTGTTTTTT.

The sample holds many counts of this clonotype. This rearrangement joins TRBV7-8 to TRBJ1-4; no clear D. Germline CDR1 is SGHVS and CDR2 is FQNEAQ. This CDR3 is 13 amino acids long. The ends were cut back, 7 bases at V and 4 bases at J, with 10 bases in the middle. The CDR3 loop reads CASMRDYNEKLFF. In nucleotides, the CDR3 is TGTGCCAGCATGAGGGATTATAATGAAAAACTGTTTTTT.

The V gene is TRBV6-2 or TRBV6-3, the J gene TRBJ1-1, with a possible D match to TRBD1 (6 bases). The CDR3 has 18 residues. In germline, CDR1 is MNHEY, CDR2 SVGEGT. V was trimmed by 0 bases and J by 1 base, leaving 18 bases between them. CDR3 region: CASSYSSVSGAGNTEAFF. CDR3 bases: TGTGCCAGCAGTTACTCAAGCGTTTCAGGGGCTGGGAACACTGAAGCTTTCTTT.

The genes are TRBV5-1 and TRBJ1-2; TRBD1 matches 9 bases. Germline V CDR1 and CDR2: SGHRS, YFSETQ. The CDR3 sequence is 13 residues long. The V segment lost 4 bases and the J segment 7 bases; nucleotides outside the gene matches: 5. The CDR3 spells CASSGGQGIGYTF. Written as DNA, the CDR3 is TGCGCCAGCAGCGGAGGACAGGGGATTGGCTACACCTTC.

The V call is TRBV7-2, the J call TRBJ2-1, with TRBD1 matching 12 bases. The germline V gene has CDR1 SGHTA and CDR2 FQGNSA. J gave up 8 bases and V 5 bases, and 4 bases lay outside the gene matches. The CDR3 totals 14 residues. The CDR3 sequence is CASSEGQGAYEQFF. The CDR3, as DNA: TGTGCCAGCAGCGAGGGACAGGGGGCTTATGAGCAGTTCTTC.

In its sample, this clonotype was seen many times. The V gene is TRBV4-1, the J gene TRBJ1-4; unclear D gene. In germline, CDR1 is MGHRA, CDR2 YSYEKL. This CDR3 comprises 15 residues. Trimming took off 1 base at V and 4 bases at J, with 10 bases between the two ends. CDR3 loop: CASSQVVSLNEKLFF. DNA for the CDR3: TGCGCCAGCAGCCAAGTCGTCAGCCTTAATGAAAAACTGTTTTTT.

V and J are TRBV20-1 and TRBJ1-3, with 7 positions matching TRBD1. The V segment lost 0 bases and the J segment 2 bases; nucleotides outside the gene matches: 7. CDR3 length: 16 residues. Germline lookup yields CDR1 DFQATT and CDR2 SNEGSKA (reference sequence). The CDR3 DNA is TGCAGTGCTAGAGATTTTTACGACAGGGCTGGAAACACCATATATTTT. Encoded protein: CSARDFYDRAGNTIYF.